The clone carrying this TCR beta chain has just a few counts. These data belong to a study of T-cell memory formation after mild COVID-19. 5'RACE primed at constant segments yielded TCR alpha and TCR beta cDNA libraries bearing sample barcodes and UMIs. MiXCR was run by TCRdb on the 5' RACE reads, yielding one entry per CDR3 protein. The sample has hundreds of thousands of distinct CDR3 sequences; about 16% are singletons. The origin of this receptor is a man between 18 and 35 years old who had mild COVID-19 (a few samples of this study predate the infection). Cell type and time point are not known. Material: PBMCs or a T cell subset sorted from them (not recorded which).

CDR3 sequence (DNA): TGTGCCAGCAACTTCCAGGGGTCTGATACGCAGTATTTT. Amino acids: CASNFQGSDTQYF. The chain couples TRBV12-3 or TRBV12-4 to TRBJ2-3; TRBD1 is a possible D gene (6 bases). Trimming removed 7 bases from V and 6 bases from J, with 14 bases in between. CDR3 length: 13 amino acids.